Following are 5 T cell receptor beta chains from one sample sequenced in a study of shared clonotypes between healthy human individuals. The protocol was immunoSEQ multiplex PCR, while the TCRdb copy is restricted to in-frame clones and leaves out a portion. The sample consists of more than 2 million clones, 95% of them appearing once. The material sequenced was naive CD4+ T cells sorted from blood. Documented subset: CD45RA+ positively selected. The source of these receptors is a man between 18 and 29 years old in good health.

This clone was seen only once. The gene calls are TRBV5-4 and TRBJ1-6; D uncertain. With 1 base removed from V and 6 bases from J, the gap between germline ends came to 2 bases. This CDR3 is built from 12 residues. Germline assignment: CDR1 SGHNT and CDR2 YYREEE (reference sequence). This chain's CDR3 is CASSLINSPLHF. As DNA, the CDR3 is TGTGCCAGCAGCTTGATTAATTCACCCCTCCACTTT.

The J gene is TRBJ1-2, the V gene TRBV30, with 9 bases matching TRBD1. V was pared by 5 bases and J by 11 bases, with 9 bases of the junction left unmatched. The germline CDR1 and CDR2 sequences are GTSNPN and SVGIG (reference sequence). The CDR3 loop spans 12 amino acids. The CDR3 DNA reads as TGTGCCTGGGCGGGGACAGGGAAATGGTACACCTTC. Translation gives CAWAGTGKWYTF.

This chain uses TRBV7-9 with TRBJ2-3, with D perhaps TRBD2 (6 bases). The V end was cut by 5 bases, the J end by 6 bases, with 15 bases between. The CDR3 runs 14 residues. From germline, CDR1 is SEHNR and CDR2 FQNEAQ (reference sequence). The CDR3 reads CASSRLGGADTQYF. The CDR3 DNA is TGTGCCAGCAGCCGACTGGGGGGAGCCGATACGCAGTATTTT.

The V call is TRBV10-2, the J call TRBJ2-7; 9 bases match TRBD1. V was clipped by 6 bases and J by 2 bases; unmatched bases: 2. Per germline, CDR1 WSHSY and CDR2 SAAADI. CDR3 length equals 13 residues. The CDR3 nucleotides read TGCGCCAGCAGAGGGACAGGGACCTACGAGCAGTACTTC. It encodes CASRGTGTYEQYF.

The J gene is TRBJ2-5, the V gene TRBV27; TRBD2 matches 8 bases. The CDR3 runs 15 residues. The trim removed 3 bases at V and 4 bases at J, leaving 7 bases unmatched. The germline V gene has CDR1 MNHEY and CDR2 SMNVEV (reference sequence). The CDR3 DNA reads as TGTGCCAGCAGTTTTGCCGGACTAGCCCGAGAGACCCAGTACTTC. Residues: CASSFAGLARETQYF.